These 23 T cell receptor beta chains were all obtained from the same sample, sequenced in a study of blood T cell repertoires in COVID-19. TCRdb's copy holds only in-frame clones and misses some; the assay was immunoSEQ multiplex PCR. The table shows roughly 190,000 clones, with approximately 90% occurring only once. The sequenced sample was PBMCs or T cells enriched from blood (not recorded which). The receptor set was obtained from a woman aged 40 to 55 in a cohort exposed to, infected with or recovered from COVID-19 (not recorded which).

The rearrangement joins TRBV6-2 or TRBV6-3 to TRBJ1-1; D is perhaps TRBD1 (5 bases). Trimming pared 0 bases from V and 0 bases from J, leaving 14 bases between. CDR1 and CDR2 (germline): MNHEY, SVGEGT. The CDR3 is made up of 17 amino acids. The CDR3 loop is CASSYSLGGKMNTEAFF. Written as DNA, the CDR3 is TGTGCCAGCAGTTACTCTCTCGGGGGTAAAATGAACACTGAAGCTTTCTTT.

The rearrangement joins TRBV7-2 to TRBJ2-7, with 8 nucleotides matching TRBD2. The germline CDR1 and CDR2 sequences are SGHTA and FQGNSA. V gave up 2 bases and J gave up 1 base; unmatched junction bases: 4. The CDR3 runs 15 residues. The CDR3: CASSLSAGGSYEQYF. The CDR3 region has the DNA TGTGCCAGCAGCTTATCGGCGGGAGGTTCCTACGAGCAGTACTTC.

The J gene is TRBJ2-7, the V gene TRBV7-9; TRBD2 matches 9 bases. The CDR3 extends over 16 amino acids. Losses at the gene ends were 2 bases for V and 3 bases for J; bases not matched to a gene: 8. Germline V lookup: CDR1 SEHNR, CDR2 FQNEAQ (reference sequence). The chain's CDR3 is CASSLRSLAGIYEQYF. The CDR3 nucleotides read TGTGCCAGCAGCTTAAGGTCCCTAGCGGGAATCTACGAGCAGTACTTC.

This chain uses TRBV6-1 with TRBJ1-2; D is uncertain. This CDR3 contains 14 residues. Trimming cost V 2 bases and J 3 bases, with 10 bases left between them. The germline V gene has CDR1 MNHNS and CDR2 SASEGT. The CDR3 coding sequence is TGTGCCAGCAGTGAAAATGGGCCGGACTATGGCTACACCTTC. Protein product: CASSENGPDYGYTF.

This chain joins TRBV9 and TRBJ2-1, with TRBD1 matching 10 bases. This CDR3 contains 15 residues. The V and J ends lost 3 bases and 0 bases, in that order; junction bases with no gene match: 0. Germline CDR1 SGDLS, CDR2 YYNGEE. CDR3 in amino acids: CASSGTGGSYNEQFF. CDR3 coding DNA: TGTGCCAGCAGCGGGACAGGGGGCTCCTACAATGAGCAGTTCTTC.

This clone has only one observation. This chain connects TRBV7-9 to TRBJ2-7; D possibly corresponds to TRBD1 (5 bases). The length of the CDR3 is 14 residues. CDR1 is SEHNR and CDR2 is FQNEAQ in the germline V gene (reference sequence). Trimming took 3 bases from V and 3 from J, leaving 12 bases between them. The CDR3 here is CASSLADNHYEQYF. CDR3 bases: TGTGCCAGCAGCTTGGCGGACAACCACTACGAGCAGTACTTC.

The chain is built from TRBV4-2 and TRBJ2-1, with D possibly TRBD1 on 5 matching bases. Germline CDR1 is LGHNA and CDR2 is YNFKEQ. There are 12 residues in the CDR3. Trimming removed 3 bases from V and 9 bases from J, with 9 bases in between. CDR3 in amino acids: CASSQMQGEQFF. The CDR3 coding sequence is TGTGCCAGCAGCCAGATGCAGGGTGAGCAGTTCTTC.

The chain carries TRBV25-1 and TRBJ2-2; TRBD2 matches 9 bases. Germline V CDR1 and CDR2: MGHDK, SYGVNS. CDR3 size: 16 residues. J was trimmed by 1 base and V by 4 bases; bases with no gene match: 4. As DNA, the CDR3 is TGTGCCAGCAGTGGAGGACTAGCGAGGAACACCGGGGAGCTGTTTTTT. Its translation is CASSGGLARNTGELFF. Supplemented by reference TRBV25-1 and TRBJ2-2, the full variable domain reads EADIYQTPRYLVIGTGKKITLECSQTMGHDKMYWYQQDPGMELHLIHYSYGVNSTEKGDLSSESTVSRIRTEHFPLTLESARPSHTSQYLCASSGGLARNTGELFFGEGSRLTVL.

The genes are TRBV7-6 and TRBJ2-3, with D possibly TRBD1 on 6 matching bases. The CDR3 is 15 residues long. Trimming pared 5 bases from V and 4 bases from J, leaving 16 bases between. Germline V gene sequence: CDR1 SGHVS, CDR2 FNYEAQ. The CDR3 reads CASSVEGESPDTQYF. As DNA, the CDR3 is TGTGCCAGCAGCGTCGAGGGGGAATCCCCAGATACGCAGTATTTT.

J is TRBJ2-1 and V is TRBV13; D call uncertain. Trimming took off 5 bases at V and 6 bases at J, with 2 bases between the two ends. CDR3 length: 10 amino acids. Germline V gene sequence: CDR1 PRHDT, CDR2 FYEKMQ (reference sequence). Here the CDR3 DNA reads TGTGCCAGCAGCCTCAATGAGCAGTTCTTC. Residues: CASSLNEQFF.

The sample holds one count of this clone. CDR3 in amino acids: CASSLIRSGNTIYF. CDR3 DNA: TGTGCCAGCAGCTTGATTCGCTCTGGAAACACCATATATTTT. This chain connects TRBV5-8 to TRBJ1-3; D gene unclear. Trimming removed 1 base at V and 0 bases at J, with 5 bases between. The CDR3 has 14 residues. CDR1 is SGHTS, CDR2 YDEGEE, per germline.

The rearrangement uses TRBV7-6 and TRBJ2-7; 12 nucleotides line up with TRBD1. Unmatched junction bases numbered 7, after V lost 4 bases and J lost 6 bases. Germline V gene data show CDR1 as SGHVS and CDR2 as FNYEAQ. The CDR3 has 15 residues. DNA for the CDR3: TGTGCCAGCAGCTACGGGGGACAGGGGGCCTCCGAGCAGTACTTC. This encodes CASSYGGQGASEQYF.

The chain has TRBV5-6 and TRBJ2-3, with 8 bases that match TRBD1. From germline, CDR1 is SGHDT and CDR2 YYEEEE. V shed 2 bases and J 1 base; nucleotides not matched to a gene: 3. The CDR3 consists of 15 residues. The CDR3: CASSFGTGGTDTQYF. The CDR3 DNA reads TGTGCCAGCAGCTTCGGGACAGGAGGCACAGATACGCAGTATTTT.

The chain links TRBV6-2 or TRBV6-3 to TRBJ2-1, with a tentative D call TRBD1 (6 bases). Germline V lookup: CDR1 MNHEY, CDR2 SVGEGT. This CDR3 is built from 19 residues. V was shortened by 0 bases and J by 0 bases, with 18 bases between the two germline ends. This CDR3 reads CASSYSRRLGTRSYNEQFF. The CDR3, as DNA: TGTGCCAGCAGTTACTCGAGAAGACTTGGGACACGCTCCTACAATGAGCAGTTCTTC.

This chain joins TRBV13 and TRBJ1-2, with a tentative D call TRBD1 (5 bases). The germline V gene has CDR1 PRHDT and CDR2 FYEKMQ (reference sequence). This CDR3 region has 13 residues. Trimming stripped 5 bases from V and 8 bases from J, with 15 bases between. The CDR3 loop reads CASSPTQGGGYTF. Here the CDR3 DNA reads TGTGCCAGCAGCCCGACTCAGGGAGGAGGCTACACCTTC.

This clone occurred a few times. The chain's CDR3 is CASSSEYQNTEAFF. The CDR3 DNA reads as TGTGCCAGCAGCTCAGAATATCAGAACACTGAAGCTTTCTTT. The rearrangement joins TRBV5-4 to TRBJ1-1, with D hard to call. CDR3 length equals 14 residues. V was clipped by 3 bases and J by 1 base, with 10 bases between them. Germline V gene lookup returns CDR1 SGHNT and CDR2 YYREEE (reference sequence).

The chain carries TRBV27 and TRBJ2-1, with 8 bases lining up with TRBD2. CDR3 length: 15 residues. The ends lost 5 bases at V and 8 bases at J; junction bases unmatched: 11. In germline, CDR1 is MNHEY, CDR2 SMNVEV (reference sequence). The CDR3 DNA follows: TGTGCCAGCAGTCCCGTTCGGGGGGGAGGGGATGAGCAGTTCTTC. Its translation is CASSPVRGGGDEQFF.

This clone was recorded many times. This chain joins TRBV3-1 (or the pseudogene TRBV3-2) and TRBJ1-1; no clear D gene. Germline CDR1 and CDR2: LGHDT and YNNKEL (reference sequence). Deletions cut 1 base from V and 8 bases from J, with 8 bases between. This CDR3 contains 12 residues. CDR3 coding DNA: TGTGCCAGCAGCCAAGCGGGAGGGGAAGCTTTCTTT. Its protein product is CASSQAGGEAFF.

The CDR3 region is CASSSNPRGLGEKLFF. The CDR3 region has the DNA TGTGCCAGCAGTTCGAACCCCAGGGGGCTTGGTGAAAAACTGTTTTTT. The chain has TRBV27 and TRBJ1-4; 8 nucleotides match TRBD1. The V and J ends lost 4 bases and 7 bases, in that order; junction bases with no gene match: 11. Germline V gene data show CDR1 as MNHEY and CDR2 as SMNVEV (reference sequence). CDR3 length: 16 amino acids.

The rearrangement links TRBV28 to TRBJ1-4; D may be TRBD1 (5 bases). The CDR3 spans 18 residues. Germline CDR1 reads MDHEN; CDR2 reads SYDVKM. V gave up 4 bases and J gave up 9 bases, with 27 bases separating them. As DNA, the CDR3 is TGTGCCAGCAGTTCGCCGCCATCCGGGCCAAGGGGAAGACAAAAACTGTTTTTT. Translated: CASSSPPSGPRGRQKLFF.

CDR3 coding DNA: TGTGCCAGCAGCTTCGTAGCGGACTCCTACAATGAGCAGTTCTTC. Its protein is CASSFVADSYNEQFF. This chain connects TRBV11-2 to TRBJ2-1; tentative D call: TRBD2 (6 bases). Germline loops: CDR1 SGHAT, CDR2 FQNNGV. The CDR3 contains 15 residues. Trimming pared 3 bases from V and 0 bases from J, leaving 9 bases between.

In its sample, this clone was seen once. CDR3 protein: CASSRGVISGANVLTF. CDR3 in DNA: TGCGCCAGCAGCCGGGGAGTTATCTCTGGGGCCAACGTCCTGACTTTC. The chain is built from TRBV5-1 and TRBJ2-6, with D possibly matching TRBD2 (5 bases). V dropped 4 bases and J dropped 0 bases, with 11 bases sitting between them. The germline V gene has CDR1 SGHRS and CDR2 YFSETQ. The CDR3 runs to 16 residues.

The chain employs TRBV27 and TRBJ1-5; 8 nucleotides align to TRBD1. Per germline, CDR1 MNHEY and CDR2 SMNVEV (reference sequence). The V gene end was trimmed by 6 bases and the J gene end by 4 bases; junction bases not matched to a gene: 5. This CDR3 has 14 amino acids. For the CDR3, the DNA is TGTGCCAGCAGCAACCGGACAGGGAATCAGCCCCAGCATTTT. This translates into CASSNRTGNQPQHF.